This T cell receptor (beta chain) originates from a study of T-cell memory formation after mild COVID-19. Looked up from germline, CDR1 is SGHTA and CDR2 is FQGNSA. The V end was cut by 0 bases, the J end by 5 bases, with 10 bases between. The length of the CDR3 is 14 residues. Whole-study findings and limits: Pre-infection memory contained some responding clones, which suggested that cross-reactive memory had joined.

From the 5' RACE reads, TCRdb called clonotypes with MiXCR, one entry per CDR3 protein. The sample carries about 240,000 distinct CDR3 sequences, 8.5% to 9.5% recorded once. This clonotype showed up just a few times. What it recognizes is unknown. Input material: PBMCs or a T cell subset sorted from them (not recorded which). This TCR was sampled from a man younger than 35 who had mild COVID-19 (a few samples of this study predate the infection). Cell type and time point are not known. The J gene is TRBJ2-5, the V gene TRBV7-2; weak D call: TRBD1 (5 bases). The CDR3 DNA is TGTGCCAGCAGCTTAGCTCTAGGGGTCGAGACCCAGTACTTC. Amino acid sequence: CASSLALGVETQYF.